The 23 T cell receptor beta chains reported below all come from one sample, sequenced in a study of post-analysis software for immune sequencing data. Study-wide findings and caveats: In patients, TRBV5-6, TRBV5-1 and TRBV20-1 belonged to five TRBV segments found more frequently than in controls.

Presence of unique molecular identifiers characterized the TCR beta cDNA libraries. Each CDR3 protein is one row after TCRdb ran MiXCR on the PCR reads. Among about 820,000 distinct CDR3 sequences listed, about 50% were seen once. These receptors lack a known antigen. Sequenced input: blood. Receptors were obtained from a girl aged 5-17 years with multiple sclerosis.

The chain couples TRBV6-5 to TRBJ1-5; a weak D match, TRBD1 (5 bases). Germline V gene data show CDR1 as MNHEY and CDR2 as SVGAGI. The CDR3 extends over 15 amino acids. V dropped 0 bases and J dropped 2 bases, with 8 bases sitting between them. CDR3 in amino acids: CASSYSGAGNQPQHF. In DNA, the CDR3 is TGTGCCAGCAGTTACTCCGGGGCTGGCAATCAGCCCCAGCATTTT.

The chain uses TRBV9 and TRBJ1-2; D is unresolved. The germline V gene encodes CDR1 SGDLS and CDR2 YYNGEE. V lost 3 bases, J lost 4 bases, and 16 bases lay in between. This CDR3 spans 15 amino acids. CDR3 nucleotide sequence: TGTGCCAGCAGCGCACCATCGACGGGCCGCTATGGCTACACCTTC. It codes for CASSAPSTGRYGYTF.

This chain uses TRBV3-1 with TRBJ2-1; 8 positions agree with TRBD2. The CDR3 runs 20 residues. Germline V gene data show CDR1 as LGHDT and CDR2 as YNNKEL (reference sequence). Trimming took 4 bases from V and 6 from J; bases not matched to a gene: 23. Written as DNA, the CDR3 is TGTGCCAGCAGCCCCTTAGCGGGGACTCCTGCGGGCGGGTTGGCCAATGAGCAGTTCTTC. Amino acids: CASSPLAGTPAGGLANEQFF.

The V and J genes are TRBV25-1 and TRBJ2-5; 7 nucleotides match TRBD1. The junction had 6 bases not matched to a gene; V was cut back by 3 bases and J by 5 bases. The CDR3 is 14 residues long. CDR1 and CDR2 from the germline V gene are MGHDK and SYGVNS. In DNA, the CDR3 is TGTGCCAGCAGTGACCCGACAGGGCCGGAGACCCAGTACTTC. This encodes CASSDPTGPETQYF. The whole variable domain, filled in from reference TRBV25-1 and TRBJ2-5, reads EADIYQTPRYLVIGTGKKITLECSQTMGHDKMYWYQQDPGMELHLIHYSYGVNSTEKGDLSSESTVSRIRTEHFPLTLESARPSHTSQYLCASSDPTGPETQYFGPGTRLLVL.

This chain links TRBV29-1 with TRBJ2-3; TRBD2 agrees at 10 bases. The V gene end was trimmed by 8 bases and the J gene end by 2 bases; junction bases not matched to a gene: 10. Germline V CDR1 and CDR2: SQVTM, ANQGSEA. There are 15 residues in the CDR3. CDR3 sequence reads: CSILKREGPTDTQYF. CDR3 nucleotides: TGCAGCATTCTGAAGCGGGAGGGCCCCACAGATACGCAGTATTTT.

The genes are TRBV7-9 and TRBJ2-7, with 13 bases that match TRBD2. Trimming took 4 bases from V and 12 from J; bases not matched to a gene: 9. This CDR3 is 14 amino acids long. Germline loops: CDR1 SEHNR, CDR2 FQNEAQ (reference sequence). The CDR3 protein is CASSWGLAGSFVYF. The CDR3 nucleotides read TGTGCCAGCAGCTGGGGACTAGCGGGATCCTTTGTGTACTTC.

The chain links TRBV14 to TRBJ1-1, with D hard to call. This CDR3 has 13 residues. Germline V lookup: CDR1 SGHDN, CDR2 FVKESK. V lost 3 bases and J lost 0, with 5 bases in between. The CDR3 DNA is TGTGCCAGCAGCCACTTATTGAACACTGAAGCTTTCTTT. This encodes CASSHLLNTEAFF.

The rearrangement uses TRBV7-8 and TRBJ1-5, with D unclear. The CDR3 totals 15 residues. Trimming cost V 0 bases and J 4 bases, with 10 bases left between them. Germline V gene lookup returns CDR1 SGHVS and CDR2 FQNEAQ. The CDR3 is CASSLARVGNQPQHF. CDR3 coding DNA: TGTGCCAGCAGCTTAGCGAGGGTGGGAAATCAGCCCCAGCATTTT.

The genes are TRBV6-2 or TRBV6-3 and TRBJ2-4, with TRBD1 matching over 7 bases. This CDR3 has 12 amino acids. The V gene end was trimmed by 4 bases and the J gene end by 9 bases; junction bases not matched to a gene: 3. Germline CDR1 and CDR2: MNHEY and SVGEGT. The CDR3 DNA reads as TGTGCCAGCAGTTTGGGACAGCGCATTCAGTACTTC. This encodes CASSLGQRIQYF.

The chain carries TRBV3-1 and TRBJ2-7, with 11 bases identical to TRBD2. Trimming removed 0 bases from V and 2 bases from J; junction bases left unmatched: 6. The CDR3 has 17 residues. Germline CDR1 reads LGHDT; CDR2 reads YNNKEL (reference sequence). The CDR3 protein is CASSQEGLAGGAYEQYF. In nucleotides, the CDR3 is TGTGCCAGCAGCCAAGAGGGCCTAGCGGGAGGAGCCTACGAGCAGTACTTC.

In its sample, this clonotype was seen a few times. The rearrangement uses TRBV20-1 and TRBJ2-1; tentatively, D is TRBD2 (5 bases). Germline V gene lookup returns CDR1 DFQATT and CDR2 SNEGSKA (reference sequence). This CDR3 has 14 residues. Trimming cost V 7 bases and J 5 bases, with 18 bases left between them. Here the CDR3 reads CSELRSGGNNEQFF. In DNA, the CDR3 is TGCAGTGAATTGAGGAGCGGCGGCAACAATGAGCAGTTCTTC.

The genes are TRBV7-6 and TRBJ1-1, with 8 nucleotides matching TRBD1. With 5 bases clipped from V and 1 base from J, the junction kept 6 bases outside the gene matches. The V gene's germline CDR1 is SGHVS and CDR2 FNYEAQ. This CDR3 is built from 15 residues. The CDR3 DNA follows: TGTGCCAGCAGCCCAGGACAGGGATGGAACACTGAAGCTTTCTTT. It codes for CASSPGQGWNTEAFF.

The J gene is TRBJ2-5, the V gene TRBV3-1, with 7 bases identical to TRBD2. This CDR3 has 19 residues. The V gene's germline CDR1 is LGHDT and CDR2 YNNKEL (reference sequence). With 0 bases clipped from V and 4 bases from J, the junction kept 17 bases outside the gene matches. The CDR3 protein is CASSQDRMREWGDGETQYF. In DNA, the CDR3 is TGTGCCAGCAGCCAAGATCGGATGCGGGAGTGGGGGGACGGAGAGACCCAGTACTTC.

The J gene is TRBJ1-2, the V gene TRBV29-1, with 7 bases identical to TRBD1. This CDR3 region has 16 residues. After removal of 3 bases from V and 8 bases from J, the junction contained 18 bases not matched to a gene. Germline assignment: CDR1 SQVTM and CDR2 ANQGSEA. Here the CDR3 DNA reads TGCAGCGTTGAGGTGGACTGGGGGACAGCGAGTGAGGGCTACACCTTC. Translated, it gives CSVEVDWGTASEGYTF.

CDR3 sequence: CASSRPGLAGGPYEQYF. The CDR3 DNA follows: TGTGCCAGCAGCCGGCCGGGACTAGCGGGAGGGCCCTACGAGCAGTACTTC. The chain couples TRBV3-1 to TRBJ2-7; TRBD2 matches at 16 bases. Germline CDR1 LGHDT, CDR2 YNNKEL (reference sequence). The CDR3 extends over 17 amino acids. The junction had 5 bases not matched to a gene; V was cut back by 4 bases and J by 2 bases.

The chain recombines TRBV6-6 with TRBJ2-3; TRBD2 aligns across 7 bases. The V and J ends lost 7 bases and 3 bases, in that order; junction bases with no gene match: 10. This CDR3 comprises 15 residues. CDR1 and CDR2 (germline): MNHNY, SVGAGI (reference sequence). CDR3 residues: CASIGLGGITDTQYF. The CDR3 region has the DNA TGTGCCAGCATAGGACTCGGGGGGATAACAGATACGCAGTATTTT.

The chain is built from TRBV6-5 and TRBJ2-7; D is ambiguous. The CDR3 is made up of 16 amino acids. The germline gives CDR1 MNHEY, CDR2 SVGAGI. The V and J ends lost 2 bases and 3 bases respectively, with 17 bases between them. The CDR3 nucleotides are TGTGCCAGCAGTTACCGCGGTGGTGTGGCCAGCTACGAGCAGTACTTC. Translation: CASSYRGGVASYEQYF.

The chain has TRBV15 and TRBJ2-7, with D unclear. The germline V gene encodes CDR1 LNHNV and CDR2 YYDKDF (reference sequence). V lost 0 bases, J lost 2 bases, and 8 bases lay in between. The CDR3 spans 14 residues. The DNA of the CDR3 is TGTGCCACCAGCAGAGAGAAAGGACCCTACGAGCAGTACTTC. Its protein is CATSREKGPYEQYF.

The V and J genes are TRBV12-3 or TRBV12-4 and TRBJ2-7; perhaps TRBD1 as D (6 bases). The CDR3 has 16 amino acids. Trimming removed 6 bases from V and 1 base from J, with 19 bases in between. The CDR3 DNA follows: TGTGCCAGCAGCCCGGAATTTTGGGGGCAATCCTACGAGCAGTACTTC. It yields the protein CASSPEFWGQSYEQYF.

The rearrangement uses TRBV12-3 or TRBV12-4 and TRBJ2-4; 7 bases agree with TRBD1. The CDR3 covers 14 residues. Losses at the gene ends were 5 bases for V and 2 bases for J; bases not matched to a gene: 3. CDR3 DNA sequence: TGTGCCAGCAGTAACAGGGGATCCAAAAACATTCAGTACTTC. Translation: CASSNRGSKNIQYF.

The V and J genes are TRBV27 and TRBJ2-3; D is unclear. Germline lookup yields CDR1 MNHEY and CDR2 SMNVEV (reference sequence). The CDR3 has 18 amino acids. The V end lost 2 bases, the J end lost 0 bases, and 18 bases lay between the germline ends. Written as DNA, the CDR3 is TGTGCCAGCAGTTTAGGGTCAGGACCCCGCCCTAGCACAGATACGCAGTATTTT. The encoded protein is CASSLGSGPRPSTDTQYF.

The chain is built from TRBV29-1 and TRBJ2-1, with 14 bases that match TRBD2. CDR3 length: 17 amino acids. V was clipped by 1 base and J by 2 bases; unmatched bases: 4. In germline, CDR1 is SQVTM, CDR2 ANQGSEA. The DNA for the CDR3 is TGCAGCGTTGAAGGGACTAGCGGGGGGAGCCCCTACAATGAGCAGTTCTTC. Residues: CSVEGTSGGSPYNEQFF.

This rearrangement joins TRBV6-5 to TRBJ1-1, with D possibly matching TRBD1 (5 bases). CDR3 length: 14 residues. Trimming removed 2 bases at V and 5 bases at J, with 12 bases between. Germline-derived CDR1 and CDR2 are MNHEY and SVGAGI. CDR3 region: CASSYARGGTEAFF. The CDR3 DNA reads TGTGCCAGCAGTTACGCGAGGGGTGGGACTGAAGCTTTCTTT.